These T cell receptor beta chains were read from a single sample in a study of Graves' ophthalmopathy and Graves' hyperthyroidism. Each CDR3 protein is one row after TCRdb ran MiXCR on the multiplex PCR reads. Of about 240,000 distinct CDR3 sequences listed, about 47% are singletons. The sequenced sample was peripheral blood. These receptors were collected from an adult man with Graves' ophthalmopathy. The CDR3 runs from the conserved cysteine through the conserved F or W. Fields, in order: CDR3 length, J gene, clone size, V gene, D gene, CDR3 protein, CDR3 DNA. The D gene is left open where the match is weak. A row's size may be missing; if present it is once, few, many or a size class.

14,TRBJ1-1,few,TRBV5-1,.,CASSLNGENTEAFF,TGCGCCAGCAGCTTGAACGGAGAGAACACTGAAGCTTTCTTT
13,TRBJ1-5,.,TRBV7-8,.,CASSMTENQPQHF,TGTGCCAGCAGCATGACCGAAAATCAGCCCCAGCATTTT
13,TRBJ1-1,.,TRBV6-2/TRBV6-3,.,CASSYEGWTEAFF,TGTGCCAGCAGTTACGAAGGGTGGACTGAAGCTTTCTTT
13,TRBJ2-7,.,TRBV19,.,CASSNGVGYEQYF,TGTGCCAGTAGTAATGGGGTGGGGTACGAGCAGTACTTC
12,TRBJ2-5,.,TRBV15,TRBD1,CATSDRAETQYF,TGTGCCACCAGCGACAGGGCAGAGACCCAGTACTTC
18,TRBJ2-7,.,TRBV24-1,TRBD2,CASSYSLTPTSGSSGQYF,TGTGCCAGCAGTTACTCCCTTACCCCGACTAGCGGGAGTTCGGGGCAGTACTTC
17,TRBJ1-1,once,TRBV20-1,TRBD1,CSARDGTRDSLSSEAFF,TGCAGTGCTAGAGATGGCACACGGGACAGTTTGTCCAGTGAAGCTTTCTTT
16,TRBJ1-4,.,TRBV15,.,CATSRGRGATNEKLFF,TGTGCCACCAGCAGAGGTCGGGGAGCAACTAATGAAAAACTGTTTTTT
15,TRBJ2-7,few,TRBV9,.,CASSSRDGPTYEQYF,TGTGCCAGCAGCTCTCGGGACGGACCGACCTACGAGCAGTACTTC
12,TRBJ1-6,few,TRBV6-1,.,CASRQAYSPLHF,TGTGCCAGCAGACAGGCCTATTCACCCCTCCACTTT
16,TRBJ2-7,.,TRBV12-3/TRBV12-4,TRBD1,CASSLSGQGAPYEQYF,TGTGCCAGCAGTTTGAGTGGACAGGGGGCCCCCTACGAGCAGTACTTC
12,TRBJ2-2,.,TRBV9,.,CASSIRDEELFF,TGTGCCAGCAGCATCCGGGACGAGGAGCTGTTTTTT
16,TRBJ1-5,once,TRBV25-1,.,CASSPRAQGNNQPQHF,TGTGCCAGCAGTCCGCGGGCCCAGGGGAACAATCAGCCCCAGCATTTT
15,TRBJ2-2,.,TRBV20-1,TRBD1,CSAIPGQLNTGELFF,TGCAGTGCAATACCGGGACAGTTGAACACCGGGGAGCTGTTTTTT
14,TRBJ2-7,.,TRBV7-2,.,CASSRDRTNYERYF,TGTGCCAGCAGCCGCGACAGGACGAACTACGAGCGGTACTTC
13,TRBJ1-1,few,TRBV11-1,.,CASSPRTDTEAFF,TGTGCCAGCAGCCCCCGGACCGACACTGAAGCTTTCTTT
15,TRBJ2-7,.,TRBV5-1,TRBD2,CASRPGTSLSYEQYF,TGCGCCAGCCGTCCAGGGACTAGCCTCTCCTACGAGCAGTACTTC